Shown below are 28 T cell receptor beta chains from a single sample sequenced in a study of cytomegalovirus exposure and HLA in healthy donors. PCR was performed using 60 Vbeta and 13 Jbeta primers. Profiled with immunoSEQ multiplex PCR; TCRdb holds only in-frame clones, not every one. The table lists roughly 70,000 clones, 75% of them singletons. The sample was PBMCs. The receptors were gathered from a man between 65 and 85 years old in good health and CMV-seronegative.

The rearrangement joins TRBV5-1 to TRBJ2-1; 8 nucleotides match TRBD1. Losses at the gene ends were 4 bases for V and 5 bases for J; bases not matched to a gene: 8. The CDR3 is 15 amino acids. CDR1 SGHRS and CDR2 YFSETQ come from the germline V gene. The CDR3 reads CASSRGQEGNNEQFF. CDR3 sequence (DNA): TGCGCCAGCAGCCGGGGACAGGAGGGTAACAATGAGCAGTTCTTC.

The chain uses TRBV7-9 and TRBJ2-5; D is possibly TRBD1 (6 bases). Trimming shortened V by 3 bases and J by 5 bases, and 13 bases separated the two germline ends. This CDR3 is built from 14 residues. Germline CDR1 reads SEHNR; CDR2 reads FQNEAQ (reference sequence). The CDR3 is CASSFPTGGETQYF. The CDR3 DNA sequence: TGTGCCAGCAGCTTCCCGACAGGTGGCGAGACCCAGTACTTC.

V gene TRBV5-4 combines with J gene TRBJ2-2; D unresolved. CDR3 length: 15 residues. Germline V gene lookup returns CDR1 SGHNT and CDR2 YYREEE (reference sequence). V lost 4 bases to trimming and J lost 0 bases, with 10 bases between them. In DNA, the CDR3 is TGTGCCAGCAGCCGTGGCTTTTCGAACACCGGGGAGCTGTTTTTT. Amino acids: CASSRGFSNTGELFF.

V is TRBV7-9 and J is TRBJ2-7; tentative D call: TRBD1 (6 bases). The germline gives CDR1 SEHNR, CDR2 FQNEAQ (reference sequence). The CDR3 totals 16 residues. Trimming took 5 bases from V and 1 from J, leaving 18 bases between them. The CDR3 DNA is TGTGCCAGCAGCCCTAGGGGGACCCCAGAATCCTACGAGCAGTACTTC. Translating it yields CASSPRGTPESYEQYF.

The gene calls are TRBV5-1 and TRBJ2-5, with TRBD2 matching over 10 bases. CDR1 and CDR2 (germline): SGHRS, YFSETQ. J gave up 3 bases and V 0 bases, and 2 bases lay outside the gene matches. This CDR3 comprises 15 residues. The CDR3 spells CASSLGLAGEETQYF. In nucleotides, the CDR3 is TGCGCCAGCAGCTTGGGGCTAGCGGGGGAAGAGACCCAGTACTTC.

This chain joins TRBV7-8 and TRBJ2-5, with 8 bases aligning to TRBD1. The V gene's germline CDR1 is SGHVS and CDR2 FQNEAQ. Trimming took 5 bases from V and 5 from J; bases not matched to a gene: 7. The CDR3 spans 14 residues. CDR3 in DNA: TGTGCCAGCAGCCGGGGCAGGGGGCTGGAGACCCAGTACTTC. This encodes CASSRGRGLETQYF.

This rearrangement joins TRBV4-1 to TRBJ2-1; 8 bases map to TRBD1. CDR1 is MGHRA and CDR2 is YSYEKL in the germline V gene. V lost 2 bases to trimming and J lost 4 bases; unmatched junction nucleotides: 10. This CDR3 is built from 17 residues. The CDR3 spells CASSQSQTGGGYNEQFF. As DNA, the CDR3 is TGCGCCAGCAGCCAAAGCCAAACAGGGGGTGGTTACAATGAGCAGTTCTTC.

The chain employs TRBV2 and TRBJ2-7, with D tentatively TRBD1 (6 bases). Between the trimmed V and J ends, which lost 7 bases and 0 bases, there was a span of 13 bases. The length of the CDR3 is 14 residues. The germline V gene has CDR1 SNHLY and CDR2 FYNNEI. The CDR3 DNA reads as TGTGCCAGCATGAAACAGGGCAGCTCCTACGAGCAGTACTTC. Translation: CASMKQGSSYEQYF.

The chain uses TRBV19 and TRBJ2-1, with TRBD1 matching 8 bases. V dropped 7 bases and J dropped 4; count of bases not matched to a gene: 6. CDR1 is LNHDA and CDR2 is SQIVND in the germline V gene (reference sequence). The CDR3 sequence is 14 residues long. DNA for the CDR3: TGTGCCAGTACCCCCAGGGACAGGTACAATGAGCAGTTCTTC. Translation: CASTPRDRYNEQFF.

This chain links TRBV28 with TRBJ2-1; TRBD2 aligns across 9 bases. CDR1 and CDR2 from the germline V gene are MDHEN and SYDVKM. The trim removed 8 bases at V and 4 bases at J, leaving 18 bases unmatched. This CDR3 is built from 18 residues. As DNA, the CDR3 is TGTGCCAGCTATTCCCCCCCCAAATCTAGCGGGGATTACAATGAGCAGTTCTTC. As protein: CASYSPPKSSGDYNEQFF.

This clone was observed a handful of times. This rearrangement joins TRBV5-1 to TRBJ1-1, with D perhaps TRBD1 (5 bases). V lost 1 base to trimming and J lost 1 base, with 8 bases between them. CDR3 length equals 14 residues. Germline-derived CDR1 and CDR2 are SGHRS and YFSETQ. The CDR3 DNA is TGCGCCAGCAGCTTGTCGGGGGGGAACACTGAAGCTTTCTTT. It specifies CASSLSGGNTEAFF.

The chain couples TRBV6-6 to TRBJ2-7; 14 bases match TRBD2. CDR1 is MNHNY, CDR2 SVGAGI, per germline (reference sequence). The ends lost 2 bases at V and 6 bases at J; junction bases unmatched: 3. This CDR3 spans 15 amino acids. For the CDR3, the DNA is TGTGCCAGCAGTTACGGGACTAGCGGGAGTCCCGAGCAGTACTTC. Amino acid sequence: CASSYGTSGSPEQYF.

The gene calls are TRBV6-1 and TRBJ2-5, with a weak D call TRBD1 (6 bases). This CDR3 has 12 amino acids. Deletions cut 11 bases from V and 2 bases from J, with 12 bases between. From germline, CDR1 is MNHNS and CDR2 SASEGT. In nucleotides, the CDR3 is TGTGCCGGACGGACAGATCAAGAGACCCAGTACTTC. Its protein is CAGRTDQETQYF.

This chain connects TRBV19 to TRBJ1-2; possible D gene TRBD1, 5 bases. Germline CDR1 reads LNHDA; CDR2 reads SQIVND (reference sequence). The CDR3 totals 13 residues. The V end was cut by 0 bases, the J end by 7 bases, with 9 bases between. Written as DNA, the CDR3 is TGTGCCAGTAGTATAGAGGACAAACCTGGCTACACCTTC. It specifies CASSIEDKPGYTF. Full variable domain (outside the CDR3, taken from reference TRBV19 and TRBJ1-2): DGGITQSPKYLFRKEGQNVTLSCEQNLNHDAMYWYRQDPGQGLRLIYYSQIVNDFQKGDIAEGYSVSREKKESFPLTVTSAQKNPTAFYLCASSIEDKPGYTFGSGTRLTVV.

This clone has more than one count but fewer than ten. The chain uses TRBV5-1 and TRBJ1-1, with D uncertain. The CDR3 consists of 13 residues. V was cut by 1 base and J by 0 bases, with 4 bases left in between. The germline V gene encodes CDR1 SGHRS and CDR2 YFSETQ. CDR3 protein: CASSLTVNTEAFF. CDR3 in DNA: TGCGCCAGCAGCTTGACGGTGAACACTGAAGCTTTCTTT.

The V and J genes are TRBV11-3 and TRBJ2-7; a weak D match, TRBD1 (6 bases). The CDR3 is 15 residues long. Germline values: CDR1 SGHNT, CDR2 YENEEA. V was shortened by 5 bases and J by 3 bases, with 17 bases between the two germline ends. CDR3 amino acids: CASSIGGQGYYEQYF. The CDR3 DNA reads TGTGCCAGCAGCATAGGTGGGCAGGGGTACTACGAGCAGTACTTC.

V gene TRBV5-1 combines with J gene TRBJ2-3, with D perhaps TRBD2 (6 bases). The germline V and J ends were trimmed by 3 bases and 0 bases, with 11 bases remaining between them. Germline CDR1 and CDR2: SGHRS and YFSETQ. This CDR3 is built from 15 residues. The CDR3 nucleotides read TGCGCCAGCAGCTGGGGGGACTTAAGCACAGATACGCAGTATTTT. It yields the protein CASSWGDLSTDTQYF.

The chain joins TRBV13 to TRBJ2-1; D uncertain. The V gene's germline CDR1 is PRHDT and CDR2 FYEKMQ (reference sequence). V was cut by 1 base and J by 5 bases, with 6 bases left in between. The CDR3 is 13 amino acids. The CDR3 protein is CASSLVLNNEQFF. In DNA form, the CDR3 reads TGTGCCAGCAGCTTAGTACTAAACAATGAGCAGTTCTTC.

V is TRBV11-2 and J is TRBJ1-6, with D maybe TRBD1 (6 bases). V gave up 5 bases and J gave up 6 bases, with 20 bases separating them. The CDR3 runs to 17 residues. Germline assignment: CDR1 SGHAT and CDR2 FQNNGV. CDR3 in DNA: TGTGCCAGCAGCCCGATCGGGCAGGGAGGGGGTAATTCACCCCTCCACTTT. It codes for CASSPIGQGGGNSPLHF. The full variable domain, rest sourced from reference TRBV11-2 and TRBJ1-6, is EAGVAQSPRYKIIEKRQSVAFWCNPISGHATLYWYQQILGQGPKLLIQFQNNGVVDDSQLPKDRFSAERLKGVDSTLKIQPAKLEDSAVYLCASSPIGQGGGNSPLHFGNGTRLTVT.

The V gene is TRBV18, the J gene TRBJ2-7; a possible D gene is TRBD2 (5 bases). Germline-derived CDR1 and CDR2 are KGHSH and LQKENI. V lost 5 bases, J lost 4 bases, and 6 bases lay in between. The length of the CDR3 is 11 residues. CDR3 DNA: TGTGCCAGCTCAACGGGGTACGAGCAGTACTTC. It translates to CASSTGYEQYF.

V is TRBV2 and J is TRBJ1-1; D is unclear. The germline V and J ends were trimmed by 10 bases and 1 base, with 10 bases remaining between them. The CDR3 length is 12 residues. Germline CDR1 SNHLY, CDR2 FYNNEI. CDR3 protein: CAIASGNTEAFF. The CDR3 DNA reads as TGTGCCATCGCCTCCGGGAACACTGAAGCTTTCTTT. The full variable domain, its missing parts supplied by reference TRBV2 and TRBJ1-1, is EPEVTQTPSHQVTQMGQEVILRCVPISNHLYFYWYRQILGQKVEFLVSFYNNEISEKSEIFDDQFSVERPDGSNFTLKIRSTKLEDSAMYFCAIASGNTEAFFGQGTRLTVV.

This clone was counted a few times. The chain is built from TRBV5-6 and TRBJ2-7; D is possibly TRBD2 (5 bases). Germline CDR1 SGHDT, CDR2 YYEEEE. The CDR3 spans 14 residues. V lost 3 bases, J lost 2 bases, and 12 bases lay in between. CDR3 residues: CASSSAAGAYEQYF. The CDR3 DNA sequence: TGTGCCAGCAGCTCCGCCGCCGGGGCCTACGAGCAGTACTTC.

The CDR3 here is CSATGPGNTIYF. The CDR3 nucleotides are TGCAGCGCGACAGGGCCTGGAAACACCATATATTTT. The rearrangement joins TRBV29-1 to TRBJ1-3; 7 bases match TRBD1. Per germline, CDR1 SQVTM and CDR2 ANQGSEA. The trim removed 7 bases at V and 2 bases at J, leaving 2 bases unmatched. This CDR3 is built from 12 residues.

The chain uses TRBV10-3 and TRBJ1-1; 8 bases align to TRBD1. The junction had 6 bases not matched to a gene; V was cut back by 4 bases and J by 5 bases. The CDR3 extends over 14 amino acids. CDR1 ENHRY and CDR2 SYGVKD come from the germline V gene. The CDR3 nucleotides read TGTGCCATCAGTGCCCAACAGGGGGGAACTGAAGCTTTCTTT. Amino acids: CAISAQQGGTEAFF.

This clone was counted between two and nine times. The rearrangement joins TRBV6-6 to TRBJ2-7; possible D gene TRBD1, 5 bases. The CDR3 sequence is 13 residues long. The ends were cut back, 7 bases at V and 2 bases at J, with 12 bases in the middle. The germline CDR1 and CDR2 sequences are MNHNY and SVGAGI (reference sequence). The CDR3 bases are TGTGCCAGCAAGTCCCCGACAGCCTACGAGCAGTACTTC. Protein: CASKSPTAYEQYF.

The chain uses TRBV9 and TRBJ1-3; 12 positions match TRBD1. The CDR3 extends over 16 amino acids. Germline-derived CDR1 and CDR2 are SGDLS and YYNGEE. J was trimmed by 3 bases and V by 4 bases; bases with no gene match: 5. This CDR3 reads CASSSGQGAFGNTIYF. CDR3 in DNA: TGTGCCAGCAGCTCGGGACAGGGGGCCTTTGGAAACACCATATATTTT.

The rearrangement uses TRBV5-1 and TRBJ2-1; 12 bases fit TRBD2. The V segment lost 1 base and the J segment 6 bases; nucleotides outside the gene matches: 14. CDR3 length: 19 amino acids. Germline V gene lookup returns CDR1 SGHRS and CDR2 YFSETQ. CDR3 sequence reads: CASSLRPLAGGGGGNEQFF. The CDR3 bases are TGCGCCAGCAGCTTGCGCCCACTAGCGGGAGGTGGAGGGGGCAATGAGCAGTTCTTC.

The CDR3: CASSPGQQYEQYF. CDR3 sequence (DNA): TGTGCCAGCTCACCAGGGCAGCAGTACGAGCAGTACTTC. The rearrangement uses TRBV18 and TRBJ2-7; D remains ambiguous. The V end was cut by 2 bases, the J end by 4 bases, with 9 bases between. The CDR3 loop spans 13 amino acids. Germline loops: CDR1 KGHSH, CDR2 LQKENI. Combining the CDR3 with reference TRBV18 and TRBJ2-7 gives the whole variable domain NAGVMQNPRHLVRRRGQEARLRCSPMKGHSHVYWYRQLPEEGLKFMVYLQKENIIDESGMPKERFSAEFPKEGPSILRIQQVVRGDSAAYFCASSPGQQYEQYFGPGTRLTVT.